These 19 T cell receptor beta chains were all obtained from the same sample, sequenced in a study of CD8 T cells in ankylosing spondylitis (dated by TCRdb to the late 2010s). Receptors were amplified or captured by 5' RACE. The run used an Illumina HiSeq 2500. TCRdb redid the processing of the public reads, applying fastp at Q25 and MiXCR, and retained in-frame beta chains. Each entry merges the rows of one CDR3 protein and shows their most common DNA and genes. Recorded for this sample are some 240,000 distinct CDR3 sequences; around 7.8% of them occurred a single time. Approximately 6.3% of the sample goes to the ten largest clones. Sequenced material: blood, either unsorted or a sorted T cell fraction (not recorded which). The receptors derive from a male donor with ankylosing spondylitis or in good health (not recorded which).

This rearrangement joins TRBV7-2 to TRBJ1-5; perhaps TRBD1 as D (5 bases). CDR3 length equals 14 residues. Germline CDR1 and CDR2: SGHTA and FQGNSA. Trimming left V 3 bases short and J 4 bases short, with 10 bases between. CDR3 sequence reads: CASSLGPGNQPQHF. As DNA, the CDR3 is TGTGCCAGCAGCTTGGGACCGGGGAATCAGCCCCAGCATTTT.

This clonotype has a count of ten or more. The chain is built from TRBV7-2 and TRBJ2-3, with TRBD1 matching over 7 bases. CDR1 SGHTA and CDR2 FQGNSA come from the germline V gene. The trim removed 5 bases at V and 0 bases at J, leaving 8 bases unmatched. There are 16 residues in the CDR3. CDR3 sequence reads: CASSREGATSTDTQYF. CDR3 nucleotides: TGTGCCAGCAGCCGCGAGGGGGCTACTAGCACAGATACGCAGTATTTT.

This clonotype was counted many times. The chain carries TRBV12-3 or TRBV12-4 and TRBJ2-2, with D hard to call. The length of the CDR3 is 17 residues. The V end was cut by 6 bases, the J end by 0 bases, with 17 bases between. CDR3 coding DNA: TGTGCCAGCAGCCCACGCCGTGGGCAGACGAACACCGGGGAGCTGTTTTTT. This codes for CASSPRRGQTNTGELFF.

This clonotype appeared many times. V usage is TRBV3-1 and J usage is TRBJ1-3; D gene uncertain. V lost 0 bases to trimming and J lost 4 bases, with 10 bases between them. Germline assignment: CDR1 LGHDT and CDR2 YNNKEL (reference sequence). The CDR3 loop spans 15 amino acids. CDR3 loop: CASSQEMRAGNTIYF. CDR3 coding DNA: TGTGCCAGCAGCCAAGAAATGAGGGCGGGAAACACCATATATTTT.

This clonotype was seen ten or more times. The chain employs TRBV12-3 or TRBV12-4 and TRBJ1-1; D not resolved. The CDR3 is made up of 13 amino acids. V was cut by 1 base and J by 11 bases, with 14 bases left in between. Written as DNA, the CDR3 is TGTGCCAGCAGTTTAGGGCCCCCGACGCAGGCTTTCTTT. Translation gives CASSLGPPTQAFF.

This clonotype has at least ten counts. This chain connects TRBV12-3 or TRBV12-4 to TRBJ2-7; unclear D gene. CDR3 length: 13 residues. V was clipped by 4 bases and J by 2 bases, with 9 bases between them. For the CDR3, the DNA is TGTGCCAGCAGTTCGTACATAACCTACGAGCAGTACTTC. This sequence encodes CASSSYITYEQYF.

This clonotype occurred many times. The chain carries TRBV20-1 and TRBJ2-7; maybe TRBD1 (5 bases). Looked up from germline, CDR1 is DFQATT and CDR2 is SNEGSKA (reference sequence). This CDR3 contains 13 residues. The ends were cut back, 5 bases at V and 7 bases at J, with 18 bases in the middle. As DNA, the CDR3 is TGCAGTGCTTCCCTTGGCAAGGGGCTGGAGCAGTACTTC. It is translated as CSASLGKGLEQYF.

This clonotype was picked up a small number of times. The gene calls are TRBV5-5 and TRBJ1-2; 10 bases align to TRBD1. CDR3 length equals 15 residues. The V segment lost 2 bases and the J segment 3 bases; nucleotides outside the gene matches: 4. CDR1 and CDR2 (germline): SGHKS, YYEKEE (reference sequence). The CDR3 reads CASSFPGQGHYGYTF. CDR3 DNA: TGTGCCAGCAGCTTTCCGGGACAGGGGCACTATGGCTACACCTTC.

Ten or more counts support this clonotype. V and J are TRBV20-1 and TRBJ2-1; 10 bases are a match to TRBD2. The CDR3 is made up of 15 amino acids. The trim removed 4 bases at V and 7 bases at J, leaving 10 bases unmatched. Germline V lookup: CDR1 DFQATT, CDR2 SNEGSKA (reference sequence). CDR3 protein: CSATLTSGNWNEQFF. The CDR3 nucleotides are TGCAGTGCTACTTTAACTAGCGGGAATTGGAATGAGCAGTTCTTC.

This clonotype was seen many times. CDR3 nucleotides: TGCGCCAGCAGCTTGGGGGCGATGAACACTGAAGCTTTCTTT. It encodes CASSLGAMNTEAFF. This chain joins TRBV5-1 and TRBJ1-1, with unresolved D. Trimming stripped 0 bases from V and 0 bases from J, with 6 bases between. Germline V gene lookup returns CDR1 SGHRS and CDR2 YFSETQ. The CDR3 length is 14 residues.

This clonotype was seen repeatedly, ten times or more. The chain joins TRBV12-3 or TRBV12-4 to TRBJ1-5; D is possibly TRBD1 (5 bases). Trimming took 11 bases from V and 6 from J, leaving 17 bases between them. This CDR3 has 13 residues. CDR3: CAPAPLGGQPQHF. The CDR3, as DNA: TGTGCCCCAGCCCCTCTTGGGGGTCAGCCCCAGCATTTT.

This clonotype was counted between two and nine times. This chain links TRBV18 with TRBJ1-4; no clear D. The CDR3 is made up of 11 amino acids. Germline lookup yields CDR1 KGHSH and CDR2 LQKENI. The germline V and J ends were trimmed by 11 bases and 6 bases, with 10 bases remaining between them. CDR3 amino acids: CASAWDEKLFF. The CDR3 DNA is TGTGCCTCCGCCTGGGATGAAAAACTGTTTTTT.

The chain uses TRBV18 and TRBJ2-2, with 8 bases fitting TRBD2. Germline V gives CDR1 KGHSH, CDR2 LQKENI. J was trimmed by 2 bases and V by 8 bases; bases with no gene match: 7. CDR3 length: 15 amino acids. DNA for the CDR3: TGTGCCAGCCCTCGGGAGGGACTCAACACCGGGGAGCTGTTTTTT. Translated: CASPREGLNTGELFF.

In its sample, this clonotype was seen many times. Written as DNA, the CDR3 is TGTGCCAGCAGCTGGGGACAGGACAACTATGGCTACACCTTC. Amino acids: CASSWGQDNYGYTF. The V gene is TRBV5-6, the J gene TRBJ1-2; TRBD1 matches 8 bases. The V segment lost 3 bases and the J segment 2 bases; nucleotides outside the gene matches: 3. The CDR3 contains 14 residues. Germline CDR1 SGHDT, CDR2 YYEEEE.

This clonotype was found a few times. V and J are TRBV7-2 and TRBJ2-5; D remains unclear. Germline V gives CDR1 SGHTA, CDR2 FQGNSA. This CDR3 has 14 amino acids. Trimming stripped 0 bases from V and 3 bases from J, with 8 bases between. The CDR3 loop reads CASSLASSKETQYF. The CDR3 DNA reads TGTGCCAGCAGCTTAGCATCCTCCAAAGAGACCCAGTACTTC. The variable domain in full, with the rest retrieved from reference TRBV7-2 and TRBJ2-5, is GAGVSQSPSNKVTEKGKDVELRCDPISGHTALYWYRQSLGQGLEFLIYFQGNSAPDKSGLPSDRFSAERTGGSVSTLTIQRTQQEDSAVYLCASSLASSKETQYFGPGTRLLVL.

The sample holds many counts of this clonotype. This chain joins TRBV12-3 or TRBV12-4 and TRBJ2-2; D is perhaps TRBD2 (6 bases). CDR3 size: 13 residues. V was cut by 6 bases and J by 7 bases, with 12 bases left in between. The DNA for the CDR3 is TGTGCCAGCAGGACGGAGGGGATCGGGGAGCTGTTTTTT. It codes for CASRTEGIGELFF.

This clonotype was seen repeatedly, ten times or more. The genes are TRBV29-1 and TRBJ1-2; 12 nucleotides align to TRBD1. The germline gives CDR1 SQVTM, CDR2 ANQGSEA. The length of the CDR3 is 14 residues. Unmatched junction bases numbered 11, after V lost 7 bases and J lost 8 bases. The DNA for the CDR3 is TGCAGCGGAACCCCGGGACAGGGGGCCGGGGGCTACACCTTC. Translation gives CSGTPGQGAGGYTF.

This clonotype came up many times. This chain links TRBV12-3 or TRBV12-4 with TRBJ2-7; a weak D match, TRBD1 (6 bases). V was pared by 1 base and J by 3 bases, with 7 bases between. The CDR3 consists of 13 residues. The CDR3 spells CASSLGTVYEQYF. CDR3 DNA sequence: TGTGCCAGCAGTTTAGGGACAGTCTACGAGCAGTACTTC.

This clonotype came up a few times. The V call is TRBV7-2, the J call TRBJ2-6; 9 bases line up with TRBD1. CDR1 SGHTA and CDR2 FQGNSA come from the germline V gene. CDR3 size: 16 residues. J lost 4 bases, V lost 4 bases, and 5 bases had no gene match. Here the CDR3 DNA reads TGTGCCAGCAGCTGGGACAGGGCGGCAGGGGCCAACGTCCTGACTTTC. It codes for CASSWDRAAGANVLTF.